This T cell receptor beta chain was captured by sequencing in a study of T-cell reconstitution after alpha-beta-depleted transplantation in children. TCRbeta library preparation incorporated unique molecular identifiers. TCRdb independently ran MiXCR on the PCR reads; one entry per CDR3 protein. The sample lists 450,000 to 600,000 distinct CDR3 sequences; around 17% were seen once. In its sample, this clonotype was seen a few times. The germline gives CDR1 MNHEY, CDR2 SMNVEV (reference sequence). The CDR3 spans 14 residues. Trimming left V 3 bases short and J 8 bases short, with 13 bases between. The sample in question was PBMCs from the stem cell graft donor, obtained from the stem cell graft. The source is a human donor who donated a stem cell graft to a child with acute lymphoblastic leukemia. The chain recombines TRBV27 with TRBJ1-4, with D maybe TRBD1 (5 bases). This chain's CDR3 is CASSLRDLGEKLFF. The DNA of the CDR3 is TGTGCCAGCAGTTTGAGGGACCTAGGCGAAAAACTGTTTTTT.